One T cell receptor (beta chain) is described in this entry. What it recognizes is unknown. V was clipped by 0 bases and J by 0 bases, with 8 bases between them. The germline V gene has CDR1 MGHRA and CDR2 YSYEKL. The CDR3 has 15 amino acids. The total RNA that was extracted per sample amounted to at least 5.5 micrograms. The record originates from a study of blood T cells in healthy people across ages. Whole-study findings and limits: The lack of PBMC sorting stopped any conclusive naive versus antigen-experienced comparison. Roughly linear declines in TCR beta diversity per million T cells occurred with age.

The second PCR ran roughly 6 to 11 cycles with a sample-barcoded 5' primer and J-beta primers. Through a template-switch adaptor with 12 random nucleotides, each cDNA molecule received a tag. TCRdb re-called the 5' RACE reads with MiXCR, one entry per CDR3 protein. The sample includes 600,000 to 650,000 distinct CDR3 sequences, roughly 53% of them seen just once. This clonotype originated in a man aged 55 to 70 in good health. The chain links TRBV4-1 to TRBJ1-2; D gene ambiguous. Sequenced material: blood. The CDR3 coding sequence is TGCGCCAGCAGCCAAGATCCTGGCCCTAACTATGGCTACACCTTC. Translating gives CASSQDPGPNYGYTF.